The clone carrying this TCR beta chain occurred many times. No antigen is known for it. This entry comes from a study of T cells in Graves' hyperthyroidism and ophthalmopathy. Findings and caveats of the study: Median prediction lead before ophthalmopathy onset was 6 to 8 months with the model. Peripheral blood also featured most of the thyroid clonotypes expanded above 0.001.

Trimming took off 3 bases at V and 4 bases at J, with 13 bases between the two ends. Germline-derived CDR1 and CDR2 are SEHNR and FQNEAQ (reference sequence). This CDR3 is built from 14 residues. Amplified TCR beta CDR3 regions came from RNA transcripts. HTBI primers were the set used in a first-round RT-PCR of the TCR CDR3. One entry per CDR3 protein results from TCRdb running MiXCR on the multiplex PCR reads. The table shows roughly 100,000 distinct CDR3 sequences, with about 40% occurring only once. Hyperthyroidism of Graves' type that showed no ophthalmopathy progression within 18 months was stable. Any patient presenting with uncontrolled infection, other autoimmune disease, pregnancy or lactation was left out.

The sequence derives from a woman between 25 and 40 years old with Graves' hyperthyroidism. The chain has TRBV7-9 and TRBJ2-7; no clear D. The sequenced material came from peripheral blood or thyroid tissue (not recorded which). CDR3 region: CASSLWTAKYEQYF. DNA for the CDR3: TGTGCCAGCAGCTTGTGGACGGCCAAGTACGAGCAGTACTTC.